This T cell receptor beta chain emerged from a study of blood T cell repertoires in COVID-19. Study background: The United States, Italy and Spain provided the acute and convalescent COVID-19 samples. T cells, B-cell-depleted T cells, or PBMCs provided the cDNA or gDNA that served as material.

Per the authors' pipeline: Reference gene primer amplification gave estimated nucleated cell counts. The assay was immunoSEQ multiplex PCR, and TCRdb's table has in-frame clones only and misses some. The V and J calls and the clone size are those of that table, but D and trimming were determined from the DNA. The table includes some 460,000 clones, more than 85% detected once. CDR3 length: 14 amino acids. Germline values: CDR1 SQVTM, CDR2 ANQGSEA. Trimming at V came to 3 bases and at J to 0 bases, leaving 4 bases not matched to a gene. The receptor's source is a woman in her twenties or thirties with acute or convalescent COVID-19. This chain joins TRBV29-1 and TRBJ2-5; 7 nucleotides agree with TRBD2. Sequences were obtained from peripheral blood. The CDR3 loop reads CSVEGLKYQETQYF. CDR3 nucleotide sequence: TGCAGCGTTGAGGGACTAAAGTACCAAGAGACCCAGTACTTC.